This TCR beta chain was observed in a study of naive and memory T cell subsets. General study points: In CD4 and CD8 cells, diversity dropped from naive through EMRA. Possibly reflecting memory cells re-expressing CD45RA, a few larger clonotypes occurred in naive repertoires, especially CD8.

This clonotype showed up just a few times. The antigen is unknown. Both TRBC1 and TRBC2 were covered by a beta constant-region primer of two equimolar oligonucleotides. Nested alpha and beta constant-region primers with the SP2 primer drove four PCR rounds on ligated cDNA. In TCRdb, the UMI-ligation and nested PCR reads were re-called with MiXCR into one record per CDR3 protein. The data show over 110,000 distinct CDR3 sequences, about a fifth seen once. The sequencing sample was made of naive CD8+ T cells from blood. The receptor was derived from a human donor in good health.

The CDR3 DNA sequence: TGTGCCAGCAGTTCTGGAGGCAGCAATCAGCCCCAGCATTTT. It translates to CASSSGGSNQPQHF. This chain connects TRBV7-9 to TRBJ1-5; no clear D gene. Germline V gene sequence: CDR1 SEHNR, CDR2 FQNEAQ (reference sequence). V gave up 6 bases and J gave up 1 base, with 10 bases separating them. The CDR3 is made up of 14 amino acids.